The present entry profiles one T cell receptor (beta chain) with its context. This record comes from a study of blood T cell repertoires in COVID-19. CDR1 and CDR2 from the germline V gene are SGHVS and FNYEAQ. The CDR3 has 16 residues. Losses at the gene ends were 2 bases for V and 7 bases for J; bases not matched to a gene: 11. Repertoires were generated with immunoSEQ multiplex PCR, while TCRdb's copy carries only in-frame clones and drops some. The sample lists 200,000 to 250,000 clones, roughly four fifths occurring once. Sequences were obtained from peripheral blood. This TCR was recovered from a middle-aged woman with acute or convalescent COVID-19. The rearrangement links TRBV7-6 to TRBJ2-1; TRBD2 matches 7 bases. The CDR3 region is CASSLMAGAPANEQFF. The CDR3 region has the DNA TGTGCCAGCAGCTTAATGGCGGGAGCTCCCGCGAATGAGCAGTTCTTC.